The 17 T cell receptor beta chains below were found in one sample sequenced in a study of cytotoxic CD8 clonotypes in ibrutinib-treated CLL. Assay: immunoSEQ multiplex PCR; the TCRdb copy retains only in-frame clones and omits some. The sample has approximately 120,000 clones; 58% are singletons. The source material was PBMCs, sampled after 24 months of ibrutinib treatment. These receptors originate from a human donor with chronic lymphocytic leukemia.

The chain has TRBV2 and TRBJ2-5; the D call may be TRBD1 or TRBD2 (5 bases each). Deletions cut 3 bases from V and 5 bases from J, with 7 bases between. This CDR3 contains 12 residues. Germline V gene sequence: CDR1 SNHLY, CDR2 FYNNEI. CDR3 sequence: CASSEGVETQYF. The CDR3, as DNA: TGTGCCAGCAGTGAGGGGGTGGAGACCCAGTACTTC.

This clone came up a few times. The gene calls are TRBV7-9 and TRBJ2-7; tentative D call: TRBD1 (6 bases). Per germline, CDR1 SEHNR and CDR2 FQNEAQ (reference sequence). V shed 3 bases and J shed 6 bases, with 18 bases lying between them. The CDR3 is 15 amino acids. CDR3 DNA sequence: TGTGCCAGCAGCTTCTCTCAGGGGTCTCGGAGCGAGCAGTACTTC. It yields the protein CASSFSQGSRSEQYF.

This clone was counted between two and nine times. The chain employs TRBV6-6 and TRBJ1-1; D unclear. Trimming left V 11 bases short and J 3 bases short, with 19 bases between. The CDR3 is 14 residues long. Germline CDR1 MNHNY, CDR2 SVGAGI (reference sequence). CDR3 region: CAGSRSTLDTEAFF. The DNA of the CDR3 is TGTGCCGGGTCCCGTTCCACTCTGGACACTGAAGCTTTCTTT.

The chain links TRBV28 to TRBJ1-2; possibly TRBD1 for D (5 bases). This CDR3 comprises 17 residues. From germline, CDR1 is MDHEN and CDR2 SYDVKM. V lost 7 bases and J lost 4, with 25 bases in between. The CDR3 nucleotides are TGTGCCAGCACCATCGGGGGAGGGTCACCAACCTTCTATGGCTACACCTTC. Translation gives CASTIGGGSPTFYGYTF.

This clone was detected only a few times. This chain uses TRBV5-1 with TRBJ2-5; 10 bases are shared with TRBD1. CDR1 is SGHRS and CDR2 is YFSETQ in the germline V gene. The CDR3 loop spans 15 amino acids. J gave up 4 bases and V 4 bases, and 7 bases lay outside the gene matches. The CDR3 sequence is CASSPGTGVPETQYF. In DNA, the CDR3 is TGCGCCAGCAGCCCCGGGACAGGGGTTCCAGAGACCCAGTACTTC.

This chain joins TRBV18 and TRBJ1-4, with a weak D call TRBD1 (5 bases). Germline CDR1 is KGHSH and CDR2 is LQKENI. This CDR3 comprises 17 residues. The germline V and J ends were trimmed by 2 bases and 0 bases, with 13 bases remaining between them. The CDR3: CASSPNVVGATNEKLFF. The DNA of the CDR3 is TGTGCCAGCTCACCAAACGTTGTAGGGGCAACTAATGAAAAACTGTTTTTT.

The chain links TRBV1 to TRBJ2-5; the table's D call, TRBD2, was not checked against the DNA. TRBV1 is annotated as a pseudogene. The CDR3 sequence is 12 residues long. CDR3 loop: CTSSQAGRTQYF. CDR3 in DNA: TGCACCAGCAGCCAGGCCGGGAGAACCCAGTACTTC.

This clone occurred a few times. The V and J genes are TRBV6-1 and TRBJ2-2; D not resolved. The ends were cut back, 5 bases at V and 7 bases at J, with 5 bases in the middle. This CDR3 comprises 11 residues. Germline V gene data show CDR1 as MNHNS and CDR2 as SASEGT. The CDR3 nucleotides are TGTGCCAGCAGTTCAAGCGGGGAGCTGTTTTTT. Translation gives CASSSSGELFF.

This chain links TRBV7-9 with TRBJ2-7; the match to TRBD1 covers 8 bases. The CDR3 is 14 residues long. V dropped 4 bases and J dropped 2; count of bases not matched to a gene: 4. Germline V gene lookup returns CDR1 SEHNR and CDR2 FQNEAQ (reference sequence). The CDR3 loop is CASSSSDRAYEQYF. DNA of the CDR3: TGTGCCAGCAGCTCATCGGACAGGGCCTACGAGCAGTACTTC. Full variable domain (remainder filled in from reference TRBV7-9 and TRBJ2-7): DTGVSQNPRHKITKRGQNVTFRCDPISEHNRLYWYRQTLGQGPEFLTYFQNEAQLEKSRLLSDRFSAERPKGSFSTLEIQRTEQGDSAMYLCASSSSDRAYEQYFGPGTRLTVT.

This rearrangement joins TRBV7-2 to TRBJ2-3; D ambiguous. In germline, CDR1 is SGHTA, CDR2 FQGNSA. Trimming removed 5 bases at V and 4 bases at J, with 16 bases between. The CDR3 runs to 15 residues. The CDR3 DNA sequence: TGTGCCAGCAGCCCTTCCGTCTCCCGTCCAGATACGCAGTATTTT. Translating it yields CASSPSVSRPDTQYF.

CDR3 nucleotide sequence: TGTGCCACCAGCAGGGGGGCCGAGCAGTACTTC. Protein product: CATSRGAEQYF. V usage is TRBV15 and J usage is TRBJ2-7; TRBD1 is a possible D gene (6 bases). V lost 3 bases and J lost 6, with 6 bases in between. This CDR3 has 11 residues. CDR1 and CDR2 (germline): LNHNV, YYDKDF (reference sequence). Full variable domain (remainder filled in from reference TRBV15 and TRBJ2-7): DAMVIQNPRYQVTQFGKPVTLSCSQTLNHNVMYWYQQKSSQAPKLLFHYYDKDFNNEADTPDNFQSRRPNTSFCFLDIRSPGLGDTAMYLCATSRGAEQYFGPGTRLTVT.

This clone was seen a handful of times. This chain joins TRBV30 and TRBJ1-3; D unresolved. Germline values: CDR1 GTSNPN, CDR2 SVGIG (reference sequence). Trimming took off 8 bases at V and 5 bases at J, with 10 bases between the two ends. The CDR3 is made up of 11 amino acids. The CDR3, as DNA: TGTGCCACCCTCCTCCGAAACACCATATATTTT. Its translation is CATLLRNTIYF.

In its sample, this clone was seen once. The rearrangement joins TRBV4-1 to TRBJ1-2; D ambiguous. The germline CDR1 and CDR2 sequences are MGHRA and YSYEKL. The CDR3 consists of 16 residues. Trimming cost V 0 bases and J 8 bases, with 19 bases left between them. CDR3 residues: CASSQENSGRRGGYTF. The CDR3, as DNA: TGCGCCAGCAGCCAAGAGAATTCCGGGAGGCGCGGGGGCTACACCTTC.

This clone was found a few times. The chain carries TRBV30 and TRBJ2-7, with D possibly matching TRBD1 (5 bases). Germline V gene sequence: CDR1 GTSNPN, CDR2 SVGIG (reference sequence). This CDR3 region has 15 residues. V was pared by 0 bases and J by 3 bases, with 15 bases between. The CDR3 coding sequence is TGTGCCTGGAGTGTCGATTTGGGGCTTAACTACGAGCAGTACTTC. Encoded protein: CAWSVDLGLNYEQYF.

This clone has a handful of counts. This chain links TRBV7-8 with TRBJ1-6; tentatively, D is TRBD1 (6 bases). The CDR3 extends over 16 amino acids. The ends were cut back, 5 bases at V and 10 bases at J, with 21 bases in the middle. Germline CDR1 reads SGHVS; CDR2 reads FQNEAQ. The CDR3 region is CASSPVMTGPWSPLHF. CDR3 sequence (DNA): TGTGCCAGCAGCCCGGTGATGACAGGCCCATGGTCACCCCTCCACTTT.

The CDR3 sequence: CASSYGTGVREQYF. The DNA of the CDR3 is TGTGCCAGCAGTTACGGGACAGGGGTTCGCGAGCAGTACTTC. The rearrangement uses TRBV6-5 and TRBJ2-7; 10 bases agree with TRBD1. CDR3 length equals 14 residues. Germline-derived CDR1 and CDR2 are MNHEY and SVGAGI. J lost 6 bases, V lost 2 bases, and 4 bases had no gene match.

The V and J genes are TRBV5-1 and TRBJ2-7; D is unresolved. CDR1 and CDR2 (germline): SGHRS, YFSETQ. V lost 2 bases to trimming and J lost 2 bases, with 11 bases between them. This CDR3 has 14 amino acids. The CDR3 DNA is TGCGCCAGCAGCTTAATGGCAGACACCTACGAGCAGTACTTC. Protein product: CASSLMADTYEQYF.